These T cell receptor beta chains were read from a single sample in a study of cytomegalovirus exposure and HLA in healthy donors. The data were produced by immunoSEQ multiplex PCR, yet TCRdb's version contains in-frame clones alone and is incomplete. The table has tens of thousands of clones, 77% seen once. Sequenced: PBMCs. These receptors all stem from a female donor in good health and CMV-seronegative. Both conserved end residues are part of each CDR3. The D gene is left open where the match is weak. Size is omitted from some rows. Given values are once, few, many or a class for expanded clones.

size: few
J: TRBJ2-4
V: TRBV2
D: NA
CDR3: CASSSGVRGNIQYF
DNA: TGTGCCAGCAGTTCAGGGGTCAGGGGAAACATTCAGTACTTC

size: few
J: TRBJ2-7
V: TRBV28
D: NA
CDR3: CASGEERTNYEQYF
DNA: TGTGCCAGCGGAGAGGAGCGGACCAACTACGAGCAGTACTTC

size: once
J: TRBJ2-7
V: TRBV5-3
D: TRBD2
CDR3: CARPGQGERDRTSGRGSYEQYF
DNA: TGTGCCAGACCGGGACAGGGGGAGAGAGACCGGACTAGCGGGAGGGGGTCCTACGAGCAGTACTTC

size: NA
J: TRBJ2-1
V: TRBV7-6
D: TRBD1
CDR3: CASKPTGVRSYNEQFF
DNA: TGTGCCAGCAAGCCGACAGGGGTCCGGAGCTACAATGAGCAGTTCTTC

size: NA
J: TRBJ2-5
V: TRBV5-4
D: NA
CDR3: CASSSSQETQYF
DNA: TGTGCCAGCAGCTCGTCCCAGGAGACCCAGTACTTC

size: NA
J: TRBJ1-5
V: TRBV19
D: TRBD1
CDR3: CASSPRQGTQPQHF
DNA: TGTGCCAGTAGTCCCCGACAGGGAACTCAGCCCCAGCATTTT

size: NA
J: TRBJ2-1
V: TRBV19
D: TRBD2
CDR3: CASSIGISGLRAEEFF
DNA: TGTGCCAGTAGTATCGGGATTAGCGGGTTAAGGGCCGAGGAGTTCTTC

size: NA
J: TRBJ1-1
V: TRBV9
D: NA
CDR3: CASSDGNEAFF
DNA: TGTGCCAGCAGTGACGGGAATGAAGCTTTCTTT

size: NA
J: TRBJ2-7
V: TRBV19
D: NA
CDR3: CASSIFEGTSYEQYF
DNA: TGTGCCAGTAGTATTTTTGAGGGGACTTCCTACGAGCAGTACTTC

size: NA
J: TRBJ2-2
V: TRBV4-3
D: TRBD2
CDR3: CASSQGASGSWTGELFF
DNA: TGCGCCAGCAGCCAGGGAGCTAGCGGGAGTTGGACCGGGGAGCTGTTTTTT

size: NA
J: TRBJ1-1
V: TRBV7-8
D: TRBD1
CDR3: CASSYGQGAEAFF
DNA: TGTGCCAGCAGCTACGGACAGGGGGCTGAAGCTTTCTTT

size: NA
J: TRBJ2-1
V: TRBV6-5
D: TRBD2
CDR3: CASTYGGALFF
DNA: TGTGCCAGCACGTACGGGGGGGCGCTTTTCTTC

size: NA
J: TRBJ1-1
V: TRBV6-4
D: TRBD1
CDR3: CASSESVATGSTEAFF
DNA: TGTGCCAGCAGTGAATCAGTTGCGACAGGGAGCACTGAAGCTTTCTTT

size: NA
J: TRBJ2-5
V: TRBV10-3
D: TRBD1
CDR3: CAISESTGGRETQYF
DNA: TGTGCCATCAGTGAGTCGACAGGGGGCCGGGAGACCCAGTACTTC

size: few
J: TRBJ2-7
V: TRBV28
D: NA
CDR3: CASRNRGGAGREQYF
DNA: TGTGCCAGCCGAAACCGAGGGGGGGCGGGACGCGAGCAGTACTTC

size: NA
J: TRBJ2-6
V: TRBV7-8
D: NA
CDR3: CASSYDNSYLTF
DNA: TGTGCCAGCAGCTACGACAACTCGTACCTGACTTTC

size: NA
J: TRBJ1-1
V: TRBV6-5
D: TRBD1
CDR3: CASGQGRNTEAFF
DNA: TGTGCCAGTGGACAGGGGAGGAACACTGAAGCTTTCTTT

size: NA
J: TRBJ2-5
V: TRBV27
D: TRBD1
CDR3: CASSPNLAGGETQYF
DNA: TGTGCCAGCAGTCCGAACCTCGCAGGGGGCGAGACCCAGTACTTC

size: NA
J: TRBJ2-5
V: TRBV7-7
D: NA
CDR3: CASSVNQETQYF
DNA: TGTGCTAGCAGCGTAAACCAAGAGACCCAGTACTTC

size: NA
J: TRBJ1-2
V: TRBV5-6
D: TRBD1
CDR3: CASSLGGTAVIYGYTF
DNA: TGTGCCAGCAGCTTGGGTGGGACAGCCGTTATCTATGGCTACACCTTC

size: few
J: TRBJ1-2
V: TRBV7-9
D: NA
CDR3: CASSPAGYGYTF
DNA: TGTGCCAGCAGCCCAGCGGGTTATGGCTACACCTTC